The clone carrying this T cell receptor (beta chain) appeared a single time. Its antigen is as yet unknown. The sample belongs to a study of T cell responses to AZD1222 COVID-19 vaccine. Whole-study findings and limits: Two doses of AZD1222 preceded a rise in Spike-specific TCR breadth and depth. Baseline testing showed seropositivity in only a handful of AZD1222 recipients. The sample set comprised mostly white British donors with more females, and clonal diversity was possibly underestimated.

CDR3 length: 13 amino acids. CDR1 and CDR2 from the germline V gene are MDHEN and SYDVKM. V lost 5 bases, J lost 6 bases, and 11 bases lay in between. TCRdb's copy holds only in-frame clones and misses some; the assay was immunoSEQ multiplex PCR. Of roughly 200,000 clones in the sample, around 94% were seen once. This clonotype originated in an adult who received the MenACWY meningococcal vaccine as a control. Sequencing was performed on peripheral blood, taken 28 days after the second dose of the MenACWY control vaccine. The chain employs TRBV28 and TRBJ1-5; no firm D call. In DNA form, the CDR3 reads TGTGCCAGCAGTGAAGGACCGGCTCAGCCCCAGCATTTT. Its translation is CASSEGPAQPQHF.